This T cell receptor (beta chain) stems from a study of blood T cell repertoires in COVID-19. Study in general: PBMCs, B-cell-depleted T cells, or T cells provided the cDNA or gDNA that made up the material.

The count of this clone is one. Authors' analysis steps: From reference gene primer amplification, estimates of nucleated cell counts were derived. Clones were sequenced by immunoSEQ multiplex PCR, and TCRdb holds only the in-frame ones, with some missing. V and J calls and clone size are given by that table; D and trimming were obtained from the DNA. Seen here are a few hundred thousand clones, roughly 87% observed once, and the top ten hold approximately 5%. CDR3 length: 12 amino acids. The V gene lost 6 bases and the J gene lost 5 bases, with 10 bases spanning the gap. Looked up from germline, CDR1 is MNHEY and CDR2 is SVGAGI. Individuals aged about 18 to 100 years were recruited from fewer than 25 US areas. Donors of Cohort 3 who recovered were those that had two negative PCRs, clearance, or symptom resolution.

This chain links TRBV6-5 with TRBJ2-5, with D possibly matching TRBD2 (6 bases). This sequence originates from a woman aged 25 to 39 who had recovered from COVID-19. Material: PBMCs or T cells enriched from blood (not recorded which). Written as DNA, the CDR3 is TGTGCCAGCAGCGGGGGTGGGGAGACCCAGTACTTC. This translates into CASSGGGETQYF.